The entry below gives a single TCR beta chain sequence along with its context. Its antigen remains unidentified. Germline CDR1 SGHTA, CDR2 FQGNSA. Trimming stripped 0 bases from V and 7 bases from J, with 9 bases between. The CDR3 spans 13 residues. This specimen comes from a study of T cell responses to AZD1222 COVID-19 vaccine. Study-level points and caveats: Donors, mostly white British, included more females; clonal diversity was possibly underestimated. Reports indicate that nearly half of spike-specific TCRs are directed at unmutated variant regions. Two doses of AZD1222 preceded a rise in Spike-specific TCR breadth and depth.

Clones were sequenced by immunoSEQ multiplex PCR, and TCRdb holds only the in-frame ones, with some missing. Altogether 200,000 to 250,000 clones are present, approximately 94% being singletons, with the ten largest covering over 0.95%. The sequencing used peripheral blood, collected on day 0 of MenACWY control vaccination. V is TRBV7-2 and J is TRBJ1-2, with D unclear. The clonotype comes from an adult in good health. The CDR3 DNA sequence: TGTGCCAGCAGCTTAGCCGTCCGGGGTGGCTACACCTTC. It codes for CASSLAVRGGYTF.